This T cell receptor (beta chain) was observed in a study of shared clonotypes between healthy human individuals. Overall study findings and caveats: As a rule, naive subsets had a larger estimated richness than memory subsets.

Clones were sequenced by immunoSEQ multiplex PCR, and TCRdb holds only the in-frame ones, with some missing. This sample has some 380,000 clones, with 96% found just once. J lost 1 base, V lost 0 bases, and 15 bases had no gene match. The V gene's germline CDR1 is MGHRA and CDR2 YSYEKL. The CDR3 length is 20 residues. Of note for this clone: The antigen is not known.

J is TRBJ2-3 and V is TRBV4-1, with 8 bases aligning to TRBD2. Sequencing was done on a sample of memory CD8+ T cells sorted from blood. Specified subset: CD45RO+ cells pooled with CCR7-negative TemRA cells. The sequence was collected from a man aged 25 to 40 in good health. The CDR3 DNA reads as TGCGCCAGCAGCCAAGATTGGGTCGCGGGAGGTGGCTATGGCACAGATACGCAGTATTTT. Protein product: CASSQDWVAGGGYGTDTQYF.